This T cell receptor (beta chain) emerged from a study of post-analysis software for immune sequencing data. As to this clonotype: The antigen remains unidentified.

Findings of the study overall: F-measure co-clustering was strong for batch-matched samples. Patients with multiple sclerosis recorded significantly lower normalized Chao1 diversity than controls, the study found. Included in a set of roughly five TRBV segments more frequent in patients than controls were TRBV5-6, TRBV5-1 and TRBV20-1.

The CDR3 extends over 15 amino acids. Trimming stripped 6 bases from V and 7 bases from J, with 16 bases between. CDR1 and CDR2 (germline): MNHEY, SMNVEV (reference sequence). Sequencing libraries made from TCR beta cDNA carried unique molecular identifiers. Input amounts of 1 to 10 million T cells were used. These gave approximately 500,000 cDNA molecules, so each molecule approximated one T cell. From the PCR reads, TCRdb called clonotypes with MiXCR, one entry per CDR3 protein. The repertoire holds 740,000 or so distinct CDR3 sequences, with approximately 57% as singletons. V usage is TRBV27 and J usage is TRBJ1-6; D gene ambiguous. The source is a girl under 18 with multiple sclerosis. Sequencing was carried out using blood. CDR3 amino acids: CASRVQRQLNSPLHF. In DNA form, the CDR3 reads TGTGCCAGCAGAGTACAGCGACAACTCAATTCACCCCTCCACTTT.